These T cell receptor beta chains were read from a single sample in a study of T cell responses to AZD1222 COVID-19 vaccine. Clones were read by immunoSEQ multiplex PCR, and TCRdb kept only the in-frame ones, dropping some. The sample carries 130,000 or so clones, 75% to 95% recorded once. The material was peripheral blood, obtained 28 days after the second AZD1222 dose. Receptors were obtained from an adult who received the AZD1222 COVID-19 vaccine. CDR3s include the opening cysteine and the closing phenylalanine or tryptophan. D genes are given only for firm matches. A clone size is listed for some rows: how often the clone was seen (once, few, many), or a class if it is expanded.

cdr3_nt: TGTGCCAGCAGAGCTGTAGGGGGACAGAGGAGGGGAGGCTACACCTTC
cdr3_aa: CASRAVGGQRRGGYTF
j_call: TRBJ1-2
clone_size: NA
d_call: TRBD1
v_call: TRBV28

cdr3_nt: TGTGCTAGTGCCCCAACCGGCAGCTTTACAGATACGCAGTATTTT
cdr3_aa: CASAPTGSFTDTQYF
j_call: TRBJ2-3
clone_size: NA
d_call: NA
v_call: TRBV12-5

cdr3_nt: TGTGCCAGCTCACCACGGAACGTAAAATTTGGATACTTC
cdr3_aa: CASSPRNVKFGYF
j_call: TRBJ2-4
clone_size: NA
d_call: NA
v_call: TRBV18

cdr3_nt: TGTGCCAGCAGCTTAGGTCTAGCGGGGGGGCCAGGGACTAGCACAGATACGCAGTATTTT
cdr3_aa: CASSLGLAGGPGTSTDTQYF
j_call: TRBJ2-3
clone_size: NA
d_call: TRBD2
v_call: TRBV7-3

cdr3_nt: TGTGCCAGCAGCTTTTGGGATAAAGAAGCTTTCTTT
cdr3_aa: CASSFWDKEAFF
j_call: TRBJ1-1
clone_size: NA
d_call: NA
v_call: TRBV5-5

cdr3_nt: TGTGCCAGCAGTCCCTCGGGGCTAGGTGGCTCCTACAATGAGCAGTTCTTC
cdr3_aa: CASSPSGLGGSYNEQFF
j_call: TRBJ2-1
clone_size: NA
d_call: NA
v_call: TRBV6-6

cdr3_nt: TGTGCCAGTGGGGTGGGGGGAACTTATAGCAATCAGCCCCAGCATTTT
cdr3_aa: CASGVGGTYSNQPQHF
j_call: TRBJ1-5
clone_size: once
d_call: NA
v_call: TRBV28

cdr3_nt: TGCGCCAGCAGCTTGGTGGGGGTTCGGAATGAGCAGTTCTTC
cdr3_aa: CASSLVGVRNEQFF
j_call: TRBJ2-1
clone_size: NA
d_call: NA
v_call: TRBV5-1

cdr3_nt: TGTGCCAGCAGTTTTCAAGAGGCAGATACGCAGTATTTT
cdr3_aa: CASSFQEADTQYF
j_call: TRBJ2-3
clone_size: once
d_call: NA
v_call: TRBV12-3/TRBV12-4

cdr3_nt: TGTGCCAGTAGCTCGGGACTCAACACCGGGGAGCTGTTTTTT
cdr3_aa: CASSSGLNTGELFF
j_call: TRBJ2-2
clone_size: NA
d_call: NA
v_call: TRBV19

cdr3_nt: TGTGCCAGCAGCCAAGGGGACAGCAATCAGCCCCAGCATTTT
cdr3_aa: CASSQGDSNQPQHF
j_call: TRBJ1-5
clone_size: NA
d_call: NA
v_call: TRBV7-8

cdr3_nt: TGTGCCAGCAGTTACTGGGGACAGGGAATGGAAGAGACCCAGTACTTC
cdr3_aa: CASSYWGQGMEETQYF
j_call: TRBJ2-5
clone_size: NA
d_call: TRBD1
v_call: TRBV6-2/TRBV6-3

cdr3_nt: TGTGCCGGACACGGACTGTACAATGAGCAGTTCTTC
cdr3_aa: CAGHGLYNEQFF
j_call: TRBJ2-1
clone_size: NA
d_call: NA
v_call: TRBV30

cdr3_nt: TGCAGCGTTTGTCGGACAGGTGGGGAGCTGTTTTTT
cdr3_aa: CSVCRTGGELFF
j_call: TRBJ2-2
clone_size: NA
d_call: TRBD1
v_call: TRBV29-1

cdr3_nt: TGTGCCAGCAGACCACAGGGGGCGGGCGAGCAGTACTTC
cdr3_aa: CASRPQGAGEQYF
j_call: TRBJ2-7
clone_size: NA
d_call: TRBD1
v_call: TRBV6-6

cdr3_nt: TGTGCTAGTGGTATCACAGGGGGCACTGAAGCTTTCTTT
cdr3_aa: CASGITGGTEAFF
j_call: TRBJ1-1
clone_size: once
d_call: TRBD1
v_call: TRBV12-5

cdr3_nt: TGCGCCAGCAGCCAAGATCTGATGGCTGGCTCGGAGACCCAGTACTTC
cdr3_aa: CASSQDLMAGSETQYF
j_call: TRBJ2-5
clone_size: NA
d_call: NA
v_call: TRBV4-1

cdr3_nt: TGTGCCAGCAGCAAGGGACAGTTGATCCCGATTTCGAATGAAAAACTGTTTTTT
cdr3_aa: CASSKGQLIPISNEKLFF
j_call: TRBJ1-4
clone_size: NA
d_call: TRBD1
v_call: TRBV14